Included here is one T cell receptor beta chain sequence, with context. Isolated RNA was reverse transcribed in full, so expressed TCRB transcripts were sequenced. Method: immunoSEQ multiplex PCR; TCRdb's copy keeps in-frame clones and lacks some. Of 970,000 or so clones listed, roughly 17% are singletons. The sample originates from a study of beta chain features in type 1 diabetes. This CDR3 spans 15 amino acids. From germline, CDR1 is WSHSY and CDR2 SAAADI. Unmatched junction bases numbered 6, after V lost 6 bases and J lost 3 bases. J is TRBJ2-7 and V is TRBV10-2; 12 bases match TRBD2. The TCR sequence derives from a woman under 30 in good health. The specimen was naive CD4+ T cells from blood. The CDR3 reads CASRETSGSYYEQYF. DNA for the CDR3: TGCGCCAGCAGGGAGACTAGCGGGAGCTACTACGAGCAGTACTTC.